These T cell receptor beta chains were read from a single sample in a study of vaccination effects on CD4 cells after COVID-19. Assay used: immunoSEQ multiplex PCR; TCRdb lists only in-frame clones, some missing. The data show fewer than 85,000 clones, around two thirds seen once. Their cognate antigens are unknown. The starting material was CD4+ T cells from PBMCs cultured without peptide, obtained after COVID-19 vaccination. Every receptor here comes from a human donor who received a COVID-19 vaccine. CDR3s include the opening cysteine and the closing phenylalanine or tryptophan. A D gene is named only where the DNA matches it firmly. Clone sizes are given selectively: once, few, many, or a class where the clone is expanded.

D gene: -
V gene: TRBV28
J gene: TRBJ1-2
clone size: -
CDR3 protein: CASSRGGGTIYGYTF

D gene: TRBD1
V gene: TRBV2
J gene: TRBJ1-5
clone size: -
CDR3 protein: CASTSQGGYQPQHF

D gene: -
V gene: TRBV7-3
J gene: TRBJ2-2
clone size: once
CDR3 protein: CASSLGRAGNTGELFF

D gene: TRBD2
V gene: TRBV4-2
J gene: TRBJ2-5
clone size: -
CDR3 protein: CASSQDRRLAGDPTQYF

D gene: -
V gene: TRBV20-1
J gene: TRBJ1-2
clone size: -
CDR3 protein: CSASLAKNYGYTF

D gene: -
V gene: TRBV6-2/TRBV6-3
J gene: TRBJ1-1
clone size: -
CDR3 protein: CASSYKNTEAFF

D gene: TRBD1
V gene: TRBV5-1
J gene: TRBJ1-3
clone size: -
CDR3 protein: CASSTGTASGNTIYF

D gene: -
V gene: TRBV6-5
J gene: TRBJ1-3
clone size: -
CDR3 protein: CASIRGAGGNTIYF

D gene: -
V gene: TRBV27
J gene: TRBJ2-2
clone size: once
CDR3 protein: CASSTTGPIDGELFF

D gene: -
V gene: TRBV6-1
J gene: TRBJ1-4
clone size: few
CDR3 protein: CASSDPRGINEKLFF

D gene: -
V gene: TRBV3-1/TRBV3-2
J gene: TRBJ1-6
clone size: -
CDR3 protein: CASSPRNSPLHF

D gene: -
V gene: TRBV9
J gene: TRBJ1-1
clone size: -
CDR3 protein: CASSVQGEAFF

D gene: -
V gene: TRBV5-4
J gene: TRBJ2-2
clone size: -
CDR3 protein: CASSPWGKGELFF

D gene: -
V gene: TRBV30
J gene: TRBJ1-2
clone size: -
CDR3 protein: CAWSKGVVNYGYTF

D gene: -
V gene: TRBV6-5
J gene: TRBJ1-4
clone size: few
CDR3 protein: CASSYSRGQEKLFF

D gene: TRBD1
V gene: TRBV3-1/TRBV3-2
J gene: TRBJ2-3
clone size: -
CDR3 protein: CASSQRTGGLLDTQYF

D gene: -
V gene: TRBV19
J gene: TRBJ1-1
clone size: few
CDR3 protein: CASRKQGNTEAFF

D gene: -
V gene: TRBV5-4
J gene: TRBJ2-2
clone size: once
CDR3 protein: CASSLLATGELFF

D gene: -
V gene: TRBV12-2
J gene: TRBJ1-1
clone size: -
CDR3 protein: CASRLARTLNTEAFF

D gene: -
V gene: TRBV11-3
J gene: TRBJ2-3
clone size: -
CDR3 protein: CASSFIGADTQYF

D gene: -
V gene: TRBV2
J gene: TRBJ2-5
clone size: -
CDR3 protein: CASSLLGGTQYF

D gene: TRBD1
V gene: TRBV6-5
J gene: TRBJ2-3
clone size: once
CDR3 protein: CASSLTDRASTDTQYF

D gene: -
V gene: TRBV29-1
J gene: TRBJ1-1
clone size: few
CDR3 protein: CSVAKDRNTEAFF

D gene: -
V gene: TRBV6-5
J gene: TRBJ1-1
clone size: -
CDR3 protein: CASSSPGALEAFF

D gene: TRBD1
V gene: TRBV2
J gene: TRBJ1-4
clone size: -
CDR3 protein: CASRGQGKVRSREKLFF

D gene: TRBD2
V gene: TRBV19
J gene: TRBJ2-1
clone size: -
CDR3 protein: CASSIDGVAGGPVHTNEQFF

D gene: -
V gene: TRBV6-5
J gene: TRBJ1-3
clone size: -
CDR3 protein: CASLRAGGNTIYF

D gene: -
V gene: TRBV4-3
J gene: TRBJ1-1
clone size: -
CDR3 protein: CASSQVMFQNTEAFF

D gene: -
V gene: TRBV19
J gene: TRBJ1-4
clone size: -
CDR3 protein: CASSISRTFLFF

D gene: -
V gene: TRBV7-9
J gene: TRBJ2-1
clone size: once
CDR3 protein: CASSFSVWTEQFF

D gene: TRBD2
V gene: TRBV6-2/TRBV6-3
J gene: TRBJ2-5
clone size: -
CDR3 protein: CASSYQAGGQETQYF

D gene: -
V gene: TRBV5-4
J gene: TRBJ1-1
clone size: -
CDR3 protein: CASSFGTFTEAFF

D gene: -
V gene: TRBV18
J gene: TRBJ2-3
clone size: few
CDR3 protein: CASSPGGGTDTQYF

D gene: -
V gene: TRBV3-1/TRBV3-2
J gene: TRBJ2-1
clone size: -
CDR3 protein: CASSQRELVQFF

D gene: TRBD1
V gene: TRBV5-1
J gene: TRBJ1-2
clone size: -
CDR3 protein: CASSFDRGDGYTF

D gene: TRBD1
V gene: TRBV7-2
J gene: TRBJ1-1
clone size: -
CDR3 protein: CASSSGQGETEAFF